A single TCR beta chain is shown here with its context. The CDR3 is made up of 13 amino acids. The V end was cut by 7 bases, the J end by 5 bases, with 14 bases between. Germline V gene data show CDR1 as MNHEY and CDR2 as SVGAGI. TCRdb's table, derived via immunoSEQ multiplex PCR, lists solely in-frame clones and lacks some. The data show 35,000 to 45,000 clones, approximately 88% seen once. The sample belongs to a study of CD4 T cells in relation to SARS-CoV-2 and coronaviruses. The TCR was taken from an adult with COVID-19. The rearrangement joins TRBV6-5 to TRBJ2-5; D is unclear. The sequencing sample was made of memory CD4+ T cells from PBMCs. CDR3: CASMRTLMETQYF. The DNA for the CDR3 is TGTGCCAGCATGAGGACCCTGATGGAGACCCAGTACTTC.